This TCR beta chain derives from a study of spatial heterogeneity in lung cancer (dated by TCRdb to about 2019). Looking at the study overall: Donors were 72 patients with early-stage, untreated non-small cell lung cancer from the lung TRACERx cohort. In the raw uncorrected reads, each unique combination of TCR and UMI appeared more than ten times on average. Both alpha and beta chains were TCR-sequenced in samples taken at surgery, namely 220 tumor regions, approximately 66 matched nontumor lung samples and 50 to 60 PBMC samples. Nonsynonymous mutation counts, determined by whole-exome sequencing of tumor tissue, were related to TCR repertoire features. Follow-up PBMC samples were sequenced whenever the samples were available, and the median time to follow-up was two to three years after resection. TCR alpha and beta repertoires were quantitatively compared across multiple tumor regions, matched nontumor lung and blood in non-small cell lung cancer. Beta-chain transcripts were consistently detected in greater numbers than alpha-chain transcripts, which likely reflects a higher abundance of beta-chain transcripts.

Note on this clonotype: Its antigen has not been determined. No base-level quality is on record; no much larger clone is a single base apart.

The research as a whole found: Ubiquitous expanded tumor TCRs showed up in blood more often at tumor resection than at routine follow-up. Only 14 to 15 patients were included in comparisons of baseline and follow-up blood repertoires. Additional single-cell paired TCR alpha and beta sequencing was considered necessary to confirm, at a functional level, the hypothesis that regional TCRs recognize regional mutations.

Including the terminal cysteine and phenylalanine, the CDR3 comprises 15 residues. Solely the CDR3 DNA is kept, with 45 bases framed from the first base. The germline V gene sets CDR1 to LGHNA and CDR2 to YSLEER. A distance of 12 bases separates the germline ends of V and J, which lose 1 base and 4 bases respectively. Interpreted using the paper, the time point label stands for: blood at routine non-recurrence follow-up after resection. TCR sequencing used whole RNA extracted from tumor and nontumor lung tissue, or from cryopreserved PBMC samples, without cell sorting. Only patients for whom sufficient RNA was available from at least two tumor regions were selected for TCR sequencing. The library was made by 5' RACE. Sequencing was performed on a NextSeq 500. The TCR library protocol attached a unique molecular identifier to each TCR cDNA molecule to allow correction of PCR and sequencing errors. As for the original processing: Decombinator tools were used for TCR identification, UMI-based error correction and CDR3 extraction. TCRs above a frequency of 2 per 1,000, corresponding to the top 1% of the tumor frequency distribution, were defined as expanded. Each repertoire was subsampled 100 times to 5,000 TCRs, after which Renyi diversity was computed with the R vegan package. CDR3 similarity networks were constructed using string-kernel similarity of amino acid triplets, with links drawn between CDR3s whose pairwise similarity was above 0.82. Using fastp at Q25 and MiXCR, TCRdb reprocessed the public reads and kept productive beta chains. When rows share a CDR3 protein, they turn into one entry using the most common DNA and genes. The V and J calls were determined by TCRdb, not by the authors. Recorded for this sample are under 150,000 distinct CDR3 sequences; roughly an eighth of them occurred a single time. The ten largest clonotypes hold over 15% of the sample.

The sample consisted of PBMCs, taken at follow-up. The V and J segments used are TRBV4-3 and TRBJ2-3; a weak D assignment points to TRBD2 (6 bases agree). This TCR was sampled from a male donor with early-stage non-small cell lung cancer. The CDR3 is CASSQVRGSADTQYF. The DNA sequence reads TGCGCCAGCAGCCAAGTTCGGGGGAGCGCAGATACGCAGTATTTT.